This T cell receptor beta chain was identified in a study of identifying expanded T cells in peripheral blood. This table comes from immunoSEQ multiplex PCR, and its TCRdb copy is limited to in-frame clones, with some not included. This table holds more than 90,000 clones, approximately 88% found once. Whole-study findings and limits: Differentially abundant clones: about 1.2 between replicates, about 16 at 2 to 3 weeks, more than 18 at four. Across healthy donors, higher total template counts meant significantly greater approximately two-week count variance.

During the collection period, no donor immune events like infections were recorded. The CDR3 sequence is 12 residues long. V shed 7 bases and J shed 9 bases, with 13 bases lying between them. From germline, CDR1 is LNHDA and CDR2 SQIVND (reference sequence). As to this clone: What it binds is not known.

The clonotype comes from a person aged 18 to 70 in good health. Sequencing input: blood. The chain carries TRBV19 and TRBJ1-5; D is possibly TRBD1 (6 bases). The CDR3 reads CASNQGRAPQHF. CDR3 coding DNA: TGTGCCAGTAATCAGGGGCGGGCGCCCCAGCATTTT.